This T cell receptor beta chain was identified during a study of persistence of HIV-infected CD4 T cells. The libraries were made with immunoSEQ version 4 in survey mode. Assay used: immunoSEQ multiplex PCR; TCRdb lists only in-frame clones, some missing. Among some 58,000 clones, about 81% were seen once, and the ten largest hold under 2%. The stimulus was an HIV-1 Gag 15-mer peptide pool, about 1 ug/peptide/mL. CD40L/CD69 double-negative CD45RO-high memory CD4+ T cells were collected. Trimming took 1 base from V and 0 from J, leaving 7 bases between them. The CDR3 extends over 15 amino acids. The germline CDR1 and CDR2 sequences are SGDLS and YYNGEE. Comment on this clone: Its antigen is not identified.

The chain has TRBV9 and TRBJ2-2, with D uncertain. The sequence derives from an adult man with HIV who was CMV-seropositive. This material consisted of CD4+ T cells sorted from PBMCs after approximately 19-hour stimulation, taken from a patient who received antiretroviral therapy. The CDR3 nucleotides read TGTGCCAGCAGCGTACCTGGTACGAACACCGGGGAGCTGTTTTTT. Translation: CASSVPGTNTGELFF.